Listed below are T cell receptor beta chains from one sample, sequenced in a study of identical twins. TCRdb re-called the 5' RACE reads through MiXCR, storing one row per CDR3 protein. The sample has over 550,000 distinct CDR3 sequences; just over 7% are singletons. This same sample was also part of a study on yellow fever vaccine responses in identical twins.

The sequencing input was PBMCs. Receptor source: a woman between 18 and 30 years old in good health. CDR3s include the opening cysteine and the closing phenylalanine or tryptophan. D genes are given only for firm matches. For some rows the clone size is stated as once, few or many, or as a class when expanded; others skip it.

CDR3 length	D gene	V gene	clone size	J gene	CDR3 DNA	CDR3 protein
12	.	TRBV7-2	many	TRBJ2-2	TGTGCCAGCAGCCATGACTTGGGGGAGCTGTTTTTT	CASSHDLGELFF
14	.	TRBV11-2	few	TRBJ1-1	TGTGCCAGCATCCCCCTCGAGGGACGGCTTGAAGCTTTCTTT	CASIPLEGRLEAFF
15	TRBD2	TRBV19	.	TRBJ2-3	TGTGCCAGTAAGAGGAACGGGGGGGCCGGAGATACGCAGTATTTT	CASKRNGGAGDTQYF
16	.	TRBV3-1	many	TRBJ1-5	TGTGCCAGCAGCCCCACACCCGGAGGGGTCAATCAGCCCCAGCATTTT	CASSPTPGGVNQPQHF
14	.	TRBV6-4	many	TRBJ2-3	TGTGCCAGCAGTGACCCGGGCAGGGGAGATACGCAGTATTTT	CASSDPGRGDTQYF
15	TRBD2	TRBV5-1	.	TRBJ2-5	TGCGCCAGCAGCCGAAACGGGAGGGGGCAAGAGACCCAGTACTTC	CASSRNGRGQETQYF
17	TRBD1	TRBV28	few	TRBJ1-2	TGTGCCAGCAGTAACCCCCCGGGGACAGGGGGTGGATATGGCTACACCTTC	CASSNPPGTGGGYGYTF
15	TRBD1	TRBV4-1	.	TRBJ1-1	TGCGCCAGCAGCCAAGGACAGGGCCCGAACACTGAAGCTTTCTTT	CASSQGQGPNTEAFF
13	TRBD1	TRBV12-3/TRBV12-4	many	TRBJ2-1	TGTGCCAGCAGGGGGGACAGCTCGAATGAGCAGTTCTTC	CASRGDSSNEQFF
13	.	TRBV10-3	many	TRBJ1-1	TGTGCCATCAGTGATACACCGAACACTGAAGCTTTCTTT	CAISDTPNTEAFF
13	.	TRBV12-3/TRBV12-4	many	TRBJ2-5	TGTGCCAGCAGTCCCAAAGCCCTGTGGACCCAGTACTTC	CASSPKALWTQYF
14	TRBD1	TRBV24-1	many	TRBJ2-1	TGTGCCACCAGTCGCCAGGGGGTAGGGAATGAGCAGTTCTTC	CATSRQGVGNEQFF
13	TRBD1	TRBV28	.	TRBJ1-2	TGTGCCAGCAGGACAGGGAGAGGTTATGGCTACACCTTC	CASRTGRGYGYTF
13	.	TRBV10-3	many	TRBJ2-3	TGTGCCATCAGTGCGGGAAACACAGATACGCAGTATTTT	CAISAGNTDTQYF
18	TRBD2	TRBV2	many	TRBJ2-3	TGTGCCAGCAGTGAGGTGCCTAGCGGGGGGGCCAAGTTAGATACGCAGTATTTT	CASSEVPSGGAKLDTQYF
16	.	TRBV3-1	.	TRBJ1-4	TGTGCCAGCAGCCAACCGACACAAGCAACTAATGAAAAACTGTTTTTT	CASSQPTQATNEKLFF
15	TRBD1	TRBV7-2	few	TRBJ1-2	TGTGCCAGCAGCTTAGTGGGGGGACAGGGGGGTGGCTACACCTTC	CASSLVGGQGGGYTF
15	TRBD2	TRBV2	many	TRBJ2-5	TGTGCCAGCAGTTACACTCTAGCGGACCAAGAGACCCAGTACTTC	CASSYTLADQETQYF
14	TRBD1	TRBV7-2	many	TRBJ2-4	TGTGCCAGCAGCTCACCACAGGGGTTGGACATTCAGTACTTC	CASSSPQGLDIQYF
17	TRBD2	TRBV12-3/TRBV12-4	many	TRBJ2-3	TGTGCCAGCTCCCCCCTCCTGGGACTAGCAGGAGCAGATACGCAGTATTTT	CASSPLLGLAGADTQYF
16	.	TRBV3-1	.	TRBJ2-5	TGTGCCAGCAGCCAAGATCTGGCGCCAAGGGGGGAGACCCAGTACTTC	CASSQDLAPRGETQYF
13	.	TRBV7-9	many	TRBJ2-1	TGTGCCAGCAGCTTATATACACACAATGAGCAGTTCTTC	CASSLYTHNEQFF
12	TRBD1	TRBV20-1	few	TRBJ2-5	TGCAGTGCCCAGGGGGTTTGGGAGACCCAGTACTTC	CSAQGVWETQYF
14	.	TRBV12-3/TRBV12-4	many	TRBJ1-6	TGTGCCAGCAGTTTAGCAGGGCCCAATTCACCCCTCCACTTT	CASSLAGPNSPLHF
15	.	TRBV7-8	few	TRBJ1-6	TGTGCCAGCAGCCCAGGGCGGGGGGAGGATTCACCCCTCCACTTT	CASSPGRGEDSPLHF
12	.	TRBV11-3	few	TRBJ2-4	TGTGCCAGCAGCGACCGGGGTAACATTCAGTACTTC	CASSDRGNIQYF
15	TRBD1	TRBV12-3/TRBV12-4	few	TRBJ2-1	TGTGCCAGCGTTCGACAGGGCGGAACCTACAATGAGCAGTTCTTC	CASVRQGGTYNEQFF
15	TRBD1	TRBV12-3/TRBV12-4	.	TRBJ2-1	TGTGCCAGCAGGACACCGGGACAGATGGGGTATGAGCAGTTCTTC	CASRTPGQMGYEQFF
14	.	TRBV29-1	.	TRBJ2-3	TGCAGCGTTGGAGGAACAGGGAGCACAGATGCGCAGTATTTT	CSVGGTGSTDAQYF
15	.	TRBV20-1	.	TRBJ1-1	TGCAGTGCCCCCATGGGGGGGACGATGAACACTGAAGCTTTCTTT	CSAPMGGTMNTEAFF
13	.	TRBV11-2	.	TRBJ2-3	TGTGCCAGCAGCTTCAGCCCCCCAGATACGCAGTATTTT	CASSFSPPDTQYF
14	.	TRBV5-1	.	TRBJ2-3	TGCGCCAGCAGAGGGTGGGAAAGCACAGATACGCAGTATTTT	CASRGWESTDTQYF
14	.	TRBV5-1	.	TRBJ2-1	TGCGCCAGCAGCTTCGGGAGTCCAGGGAATGAGCAGTTCTTC	CASSFGSPGNEQFF
18	.	TRBV6-1	.	TRBJ1-3	TGTGCCAGCAGGCGCGGGGGGCTATGGGACTCCTCTGGAAACACCATATATTTT	CASRRGGLWDSSGNTIYF
16	.	TRBV20-1	.	TRBJ2-1	TGCAGTGCTAGAGATCAATTCGGGGGCTCCTACAATGAGCAGTTCTTC	CSARDQFGGSYNEQFF
20	TRBD2	TRBV4-2	many	TRBJ2-5	TGTGCCAGCAGCCATCGCGTAGATAGACTAGCGGGGGGGGAACAAGAGACCCAGTACTTC	CASSHRVDRLAGGEQETQYF
15	TRBD2	TRBV7-2	few	TRBJ2-1	TGTGCCAGCAGCCCAATCCCGACTAGCTTCAGTGAGCAGTTCTTC	CASSPIPTSFSEQFF
16	TRBD2	TRBV5-1	.	TRBJ2-1	TGCGCCAGCAGCGAAATGCGGGGGAGCTCCTACAATGAGCAGTTCTTC	CASSEMRGSSYNEQFF
11	.	TRBV29-1	few	TRBJ1-1	TGCAGCGTTGTATGGGGAGCTGAAGCTTTCTTT	CSVVWGAEAFF
16	TRBD1	TRBV20-1	few	TRBJ2-1	TGCAGTGCTAGTGAAATCGGGACAGGCTCCTACAATGAGCAGTTCTTC	CSASEIGTGSYNEQFF
13	.	TRBV7-6	many	TRBJ2-5	TGTGCCAGCAGCTTAGTTTACCGCGAGACCCAGTACTTC	CASSLVYRETQYF